Listed here are 27 T cell receptor beta chains from one sample, sequenced in a study of T cell responses to AZD1222 COVID-19 vaccine. TCRdb's copy holds only in-frame clones and misses some; the assay was immunoSEQ multiplex PCR. The sample has roughly 120,000 clones, more than 90% seen once. Sequenced here: peripheral blood, sampled 28 days after the second AZD1222 dose. The source of these receptors is an adult who received the AZD1222 COVID-19 vaccine.

The chain carries TRBV7-9 and TRBJ2-1, with 9 bases matching TRBD1. V lost 5 bases and J lost 10; bases outside the gene matches: 9. The CDR3 is made up of 14 amino acids. The germline V gene has CDR1 SEHNR and CDR2 FQNEAQ (reference sequence). The CDR3 is CASSTYGGQGEQFF. CDR3 bases: TGTGCCAGCAGCACCTATGGGGGACAGGGAGAGCAGTTCTTC.

This clone was detected once. The chain has TRBV12-5 and TRBJ2-5; D remains unclear. V lost 5 bases, J lost 5 bases, and 18 bases lay in between. This CDR3 comprises 15 residues. Germline V gene sequence: CDR1 LGHNT, CDR2 FRNRAP. This chain's CDR3 is CASGPARPGVETQYF. CDR3 sequence (DNA): TGTGCTAGTGGTCCCGCACGTCCGGGCGTGGAGACCCAGTACTTC.

The CDR3 DNA is TGTGCCAGCCTTGGGCTAGCGGATGTAAAAAACATTCAGTACTTC. Translated, it gives CASLGLADVKNIQYF. This chain uses TRBV6-5 with TRBJ2-4; 7 bases are a match to TRBD2. The CDR3 runs 15 residues. Germline CDR1 reads MNHEY; CDR2 reads SVGAGI. The V segment lost 8 bases and the J segment 4 bases; nucleotides outside the gene matches: 11.

V and J are TRBV29-1 and TRBJ2-6, with D possibly matching TRBD1 (6 bases). The V gene lost 0 bases and the J gene lost 2 bases, with 14 bases spanning the gap. The germline gives CDR1 SQVTM, CDR2 ANQGSEA. This CDR3 has 17 residues. The CDR3 protein is CSVEDPQGGPGANVLTF. The CDR3 DNA is TGCAGCGTTGAAGATCCACAGGGCGGCCCTGGGGCCAACGTCCTGACTTTC. The whole variable domain, remainder taken from reference TRBV29-1 and TRBJ2-6, is SAVISQKPSRDICQRGTSLTIQCQVDSQVTMMFWYRQQPGQSLTLIATANQGSEATYESGFVIDKFPISRPNLTFSTLTVSNMSPEDSSIYLCSVEDPQGGPGANVLTFGAGSRLTVL.

CDR3 sequence reads: CASSQGVRTGNGYTF. CDR3 DNA: TGCGCCAGCAGCCAAGGGGTCCGGACAGGGAATGGCTACACCTTC. The V gene is TRBV4-1, the J gene TRBJ1-2; 8 bases map to TRBD1. CDR3 length equals 15 residues. With 1 base clipped from V and 6 bases from J, the junction kept 7 bases outside the gene matches. Looked up from germline, CDR1 is MGHRA and CDR2 is YSYEKL.

This sequence joins TRBV6-2 or TRBV6-3 and TRBJ2-6; a possible D gene is TRBD1 (6 bases). V was trimmed by 5 bases and J by 4 bases, leaving 9 bases between them. Germline loops: CDR1 MNHEY, CDR2 SVGEGT. The CDR3 loop spans 14 amino acids. CDR3 nucleotides: TGTGCCAGCAGTGTCGGACAGGGGGCCAACGTCCTGACTTTC. This sequence encodes CASSVGQGANVLTF.

This sequence joins TRBV12-3 or TRBV12-4 and TRBJ1-1, with D possibly being TRBD1 (6 bases). The ends were cut back, 5 bases at V and 3 bases at J, with 10 bases in the middle. The CDR3 extends over 13 amino acids. The CDR3 DNA reads TGTGCCAGCAGTAAACAGGGTTACACTGAAGCTTTCTTT. The encoded protein is CASSKQGYTEAFF.

The rearrangement joins TRBV15 to TRBJ2-7; the D gene could be TRBD1 or TRBD2 (6 bases each). The CDR3 is made up of 19 amino acids. The germline V and J ends were trimmed by 3 bases and 0 bases, with 24 bases remaining between them. CDR1 and CDR2 from the germline V gene are LNHNV and YYDKDF (reference sequence). DNA of the CDR3: TGTGCCACCAGCAGGGGACTCAACCCGGGACACCTAGTCTCCTACGAGCAGTACTTC. Translation gives CATSRGLNPGHLVSYEQYF.

This chain links TRBV27 with TRBJ2-7; no firm D call. The CDR3 contains 14 residues. The germline V and J ends were trimmed by 6 bases and 1 base, with 13 bases remaining between them. In germline, CDR1 is MNHEY, CDR2 SMNVEV (reference sequence). DNA of the CDR3: TGTGCCAGCAGGCCGGCAGGTTCGTCCTACGAGCAGTACTTC. Its translation: CASRPAGSSYEQYF.

This clone was seen more than once but under ten times. The chain links TRBV7-9 to TRBJ2-1; no clear D. Between the trimmed V and J ends, which lost 5 bases and 8 bases, there was a span of 13 bases. The CDR3 consists of 13 residues. Germline loops: CDR1 SEHNR, CDR2 FQNEAQ (reference sequence). CDR3 nucleotides: TGTGCCAGCAGCACCAGGTTTCGGGATGAGCAGTTCTTC. Its translation is CASSTRFRDEQFF.

The V and J genes are TRBV27 and TRBJ2-7; 8 nucleotides align to TRBD2. The junction had 4 bases not matched to a gene; V was cut back by 0 bases and J by 0 bases. Germline lookup yields CDR1 MNHEY and CDR2 SMNVEV (reference sequence). This CDR3 is 16 amino acids long. The CDR3 DNA reads as TGTGCCAGCAGTTTATCTGAGACTAGCGTCTCCTACGAGCAGTACTTC. This sequence encodes CASSLSETSVSYEQYF.

This chain links TRBV28 with TRBJ1-6, with a weak D call TRBD1 (6 bases). The V end lost 6 bases, the J end lost 13 bases, and 22 bases lay between the germline ends. This CDR3 spans 15 amino acids. From germline, CDR1 is MDHEN and CDR2 SYDVKM. The CDR3 spells CASSDTRGGFMPLHF. The CDR3, as DNA: TGTGCCAGCAGCGATACGAGGGGGGGATTCATGCCCCTCCACTTT.

This sequence joins TRBV27 and TRBJ1-4; D gene unclear. V lost 8 bases and J lost 7, with 17 bases in between. There are 14 residues in the CDR3. Germline CDR1 reads MNHEY; CDR2 reads SMNVEV (reference sequence). This chain's CDR3 is CASREQPGGEKLFF. The CDR3 coding sequence is TGTGCCAGCCGGGAGCAACCCGGAGGTGAAAAACTGTTTTTT.

The chain has TRBV6-2 or TRBV6-3 and TRBJ1-6, with D maybe TRBD1 (5 bases). The CDR3 spans 18 residues. The ends were cut back, 0 bases at V and 8 bases at J, with 20 bases in the middle. Germline-derived CDR1 and CDR2 are MNHEY and SVGEGT. CDR3 DNA: TGTGCCAGCAGTTACTCGTCCCTAAGCAGGGCCGGGGATTCACCCCTCCACTTT. This codes for CASSYSSLSRAGDSPLHF.

This clone was recorded once. The chain couples TRBV7-9 to TRBJ2-3, with 13 bases that match TRBD2. Germline-derived CDR1 and CDR2 are SEHNR and FQNEAQ (reference sequence). V lost 4 bases, J lost 8 bases, and 9 bases stayed unmatched. CDR3 length equals 16 residues. In DNA, the CDR3 is TGTGCCAGCAGCTCTCTACTAGCGGGGGGGCCAAGTACGCAGTATTTT. Translation gives CASSSLLAGGPSTQYF.

This clone occurred once. The chain is built from TRBV28 and TRBJ1-2; D gene ambiguous. Germline lookup yields CDR1 MDHEN and CDR2 SYDVKM. CDR3 length: 13 amino acids. Trimming shortened V by 3 bases and J by 4 bases, and 9 bases separated the two germline ends. CDR3 protein: CASSLIAPYGYTF. The DNA for the CDR3 is TGTGCCAGCAGTTTGATAGCACCCTATGGCTACACCTTC.

This chain links TRBV5-4 with TRBJ2-1, with 10 positions matching TRBD2. V dropped 4 bases and J dropped 4; count of bases not matched to a gene: 8. The germline V gene has CDR1 SGHNT and CDR2 YYREEE (reference sequence). This CDR3 has 16 amino acids. The CDR3 nucleotides read TGTGCCAGCAGCCCTACTAGCGGGGCTTTATACAATGAGCAGTTCTTC. Amino acids: CASSPTSGALYNEQFF.

V gene TRBV2 combines with J gene TRBJ1-2; TRBD1 is a possible D gene (5 bases). This CDR3 has 15 amino acids. Deletions cut 5 bases from V and 5 bases from J, with 18 bases between. Germline V gene data show CDR1 as SNHLY and CDR2 as FYNNEI. The CDR3 sequence: CASSPSEGLGYGYTF. Here the CDR3 DNA reads TGTGCCAGCAGTCCTAGCGAGGGGCTTGGATATGGCTACACCTTC.

The sample holds a few counts of this clone. The chain joins TRBV10-3 to TRBJ2-7, with 8 bases fitting TRBD1. The ends lost 2 bases at V and 0 bases at J; junction bases unmatched: 9. The CDR3 consists of 17 residues. Germline V gene sequence: CDR1 ENHRY, CDR2 SYGVKD. CDR3 DNA sequence: TGTGCCATCAGTGAGCGGACAGGGCTAACGAGCTCCTACGAGCAGTACTTC. This translates into CAISERTGLTSSYEQYF.

The V call is TRBV2, the J call TRBJ1-5; 10 positions agree with TRBD1. Looked up from germline, CDR1 is SNHLY and CDR2 is FYNNEI. The junction had 1 base not matched to a gene; V was cut back by 8 bases and J by 3 bases. The CDR3 is 13 residues long. The CDR3 DNA is TGTGCCAGCGGGACAGGGGACAATCAGCCCCAGCATTTT. This gives the protein CASGTGDNQPQHF.

The gene calls are TRBV5-4 and TRBJ2-1; D possibly corresponds to TRBD2 (5 bases). The CDR3 runs 15 residues. Trimming pared 1 base from V and 0 bases from J, leaving 8 bases between. The germline CDR1 and CDR2 sequences are SGHNT and YYREEE (reference sequence). Here the CDR3 reads CASSLRGFSYNEQFF. CDR3 nucleotides: TGTGCCAGCAGCTTGCGGGGTTTCTCCTACAATGAGCAGTTCTTC.

The gene calls are TRBV12-3 or TRBV12-4 and TRBJ1-1; D call uncertain. The CDR3 spans 13 residues. The germline V and J ends were trimmed by 7 bases and 1 base, with 10 bases remaining between them. The CDR3 DNA reads as TGTGCCAGCACGTGGGGAGCGAACACTGAAGCTTTCTTT. Its translation: CASTWGANTEAFF.

This chain links TRBV27 with TRBJ2-5; D gene uncertain. CDR3 length: 14 amino acids. CDR1 is MNHEY and CDR2 is SMNVEV in the germline V gene (reference sequence). Trimming took 10 bases from V and 5 from J, leaving 20 bases between them. The DNA for the CDR3 is TGTGCCACCTCCCTCAGGTGGAAGGGTGAGACCCAGTACTTC. This encodes CATSLRWKGETQYF.

This rearrangement joins TRBV7-3 to TRBJ1-6; D is unresolved. V was clipped by 5 bases and J by 2 bases, with 10 bases between them. The CDR3 sequence is 15 residues long. Germline-derived CDR1 and CDR2 are SGHTA and FQGTGA. For the CDR3, the DNA is TGTGCCAGCAGCCCCACCGGGACCTATAATTCACCCCTCCACTTT. It specifies CASSPTGTYNSPLHF.

CDR3 protein: CVRSFEKGETYEQYF. CDR3 bases: TGTGTCAGAAGCTTCGAGAAGGGGGAAACCTACGAGCAGTACTTC. This sequence joins TRBV7-5 and TRBJ2-7; TRBD1, the table's D call, was not compared with the DNA. TRBV7-5 is an annotated pseudogene. The length of the CDR3 is 15 residues.

This clone occurred once. The chain carries TRBV19 and TRBJ2-3, with 11 bases identical to TRBD2. Germline CDR1 reads LNHDA; CDR2 reads SQIVND (reference sequence). The CDR3 covers 20 residues. The junction had 14 bases not matched to a gene; V was cut back by 3 bases and J by 0 bases. The CDR3 DNA reads as TGTGCCAGTAGTATGTTTCTAGCGGGGGGCCAAACCCGTAGCACAGATACGCAGTATTTT. Its translation: CASSMFLAGGQTRSTDTQYF.

This clone was seen once. This sequence joins TRBV18 and TRBJ1-1, with D perhaps TRBD1 (5 bases). The V end was cut by 8 bases, the J end by 4 bases, with 14 bases between. This CDR3 has 13 amino acids. Per the germline V gene, CDR1 is KGHSH and CDR2 is LQKENI. The CDR3 loop is CASPEGRGTEAFF. As DNA, the CDR3 is TGTGCCAGCCCCGAGGGGAGGGGCACTGAAGCTTTCTTT. The whole variable domain, remainder taken from reference TRBV18 and TRBJ1-1, is NAGVMQNPRHLVRRRGQEARLRCSPMKGHSHVYWYRQLPEEGLKFMVYLQKENIIDESGMPKERFSAEFPKEGPSILRIQQVVRGDSAAYFCASPEGRGTEAFFGQGTRLTVV.